The entry that follows covers one T cell receptor beta chain sequence. The antigen is undetermined. This sample stems from a study of T cells in localized non-small cell lung cancer. Sequencing was performed with immunoSEQ multiplex PCR; in TCRdb, only in-frame clones are kept and a portion is missing. Among tens of thousands of clones, 90% to 95% were seen once, and the ten largest hold under 12%. Study-level points and caveats: Adjacent uninvolved lung tissue had the highest T cell clonality, exceeding tumor. Adjacent lung exhibited a median of approximately 50 among the 100 most abundant tumor clones. Patients showing higher blood T cell density tended to see longer overall survival.

V dropped 6 bases and J dropped 6; count of bases not matched to a gene: 7. Germline V gene data show CDR1 as LNHDA and CDR2 as SQIVND (reference sequence). There are 13 residues in the CDR3. The chain carries TRBV19 and TRBJ2-5, with 7 bases fitting TRBD1. This clonotype was sampled from a woman aged 35 to 69 with stage II lung adenocarcinoma. The source was PBMCs, collected before any cancer treatment. DNA of the CDR3: TGTGCCAGTAGCCTCACAGGGGAGCAGACCCAGTACTTC. Its translation is CASSLTGEQTQYF. The whole variable domain, remainder taken from reference TRBV19 and TRBJ2-5, is DGGITQSPKYLFRKEGQNVTLSCEQNLNHDAMYWYRQDPGQGLRLIYYSQIVNDFQKGDIAEGYSVSREKKESFPLTVTSAQKNPTAFYLCASSLTGEQTQYFGPGTRLLVL.